This TCR beta chain emerged from a study of PD-L1 blockade in urothelial cancer. As for the study in general: Blood was evaluated 3 weeks (second dose) and 6 weeks after therapy began.

Sequenced by immunoSEQ multiplex PCR; TCRdb stores in-frame clones only, minus some. The repertoire consists of 40,000 to 55,000 clones, with approximately 90% occurring once and the leading ten covering approximately 25%. The time point here: pretreatment peripheral blood. Germline V gene lookup returns CDR1 MRHNA and CDR2 SNTAGT. The length of the CDR3 is 16 residues. Trimming pared 2 bases from V and 1 base from J, leaving 14 bases between. This receptor was identified in a donor at least 40 years old with urothelial cancer. The rearrangement links TRBV6-4 to TRBJ1-1; D may be TRBD1 (5 bases). Sequenced material: PBMCs, taken around atezolizumab (anti-PD-L1) treatment. CDR3 protein: CASSDKGRAGNTEAFF. The DNA for the CDR3 is TGTGCCAGCAGTGACAAGGGCAGGGCTGGGAACACTGAAGCTTTCTTT.